This T cell receptor (beta chain) was captured in a study of cytomegalovirus exposure and HLA in healthy donors. The CDR3 runs to 14 residues. V was trimmed by 6 bases and J by 9 bases, leaving 18 bases between them. The germline V gene has CDR1 SGHTA and CDR2 FQGTGA. It was with 60 Vbeta and 13 Jbeta primers that the PCR ran. Clones were sequenced by immunoSEQ multiplex PCR, and TCRdb holds only the in-frame ones, with some missing. Of more than 85,000 clones listed, roughly 83% are singletons. The receptor was derived from a man aged 35-49 years in good health and CMV-seronegative. The sequencing sample was made of PBMCs. The chain is built from TRBV7-3 and TRBJ2-1, with D maybe TRBD1 (5 bases). The CDR3 nucleotides read TGTGCCAGCAGTCCCAACATGGGGCCGGGTGAGCAGTTCTTC. This translates into CASSPNMGPGEQFF.